The 4 T cell receptor beta chains listed next were all sequenced from one sample in a study of graft-versus-host responses after intestinal transplantation. These TCRs' antigens remain unknown. Clones were sequenced by immunoSEQ multiplex PCR, and TCRdb holds only the in-frame ones, with some missing. The data hold nearly 110,000 clones, with 87% observed a single time. The sequencing used unstimulated CD4+ T cells sorted from spleen or lymph node cells, collected before transplant. These receptor sequences come from a human donor who was the organ donor for an intestinal transplant.

The chain is built from TRBV7-9 and TRBJ2-3; 12 nucleotides align to TRBD2. The CDR3 spans 14 residues. V trimming: 8 bases; J trimming: 2 bases; junction bases outside the gene matches: 2. Germline V lookup: CDR1 SEHNR, CDR2 FQNEAQ (reference sequence). The CDR3 spells CASGLAGLTDTQYF. For the CDR3, the DNA is TGTGCCAGCGGACTAGCGGGACTCACAGATACGCAGTATTTT. The full variable domain, completed using reference TRBV7-9 and TRBJ2-3, is DTGVSQNPRHKITKRGQNVTFRCDPISEHNRLYWYRQTLGQGPEFLTYFQNEAQLEKSRLLSDRFSAERPKGSFSTLEIQRTEQGDSAMYLCASGLAGLTDTQYFGPGTRLTVL.

This chain connects TRBV5-4 to TRBJ2-5; 10 nucleotides align to TRBD2. Losses at the gene ends were 0 bases for V and 1 base for J; bases not matched to a gene: 6. CDR3 length: 17 residues. The germline V gene has CDR1 SGHNT and CDR2 YYREEE (reference sequence). CDR3 DNA: TGTGCCAGCAGCTTGGCCAAACTAGCGGGGATCCAAGAGACCCAGTACTTC. The encoded protein is CASSLAKLAGIQETQYF.

V and J are TRBV5-5 and TRBJ1-3; weak D call: TRBD1 (5 bases). The germline V gene encodes CDR1 SGHKS and CDR2 YYEKEE (reference sequence). The length of the CDR3 is 14 residues. The germline V and J ends were trimmed by 0 bases and 8 bases, with 12 bases remaining between them. CDR3 sequence reads: CASSLDRPQDTIYF. In DNA, the CDR3 is TGTGCCAGCAGCTTGGACAGGCCCCAGGACACCATATATTTT.

The rearrangement links TRBV18 to TRBJ2-2; D assignment may be TRBD1 or TRBD2 (6 bases each). There are 17 residues in the CDR3. Germline assignment: CDR1 KGHSH and CDR2 LQKENI. Deletions cut 3 bases from V and 0 bases from J, with 14 bases between. DNA for the CDR3: TGTGCCAGCTCACCCTCGATGGGGGGCGCGAACACCGGGGAGCTGTTTTTT. Residues: CASSPSMGGANTGELFF. The full variable domain, rest sourced from reference TRBV18 and TRBJ2-2, is NAGVMQNPRHLVRRRGQEARLRCSPMKGHSHVYWYRQLPEEGLKFMVYLQKENIIDESGMPKERFSAEFPKEGPSILRIQQVVRGDSAAYFCASSPSMGGANTGELFFGEGSRLTVL.